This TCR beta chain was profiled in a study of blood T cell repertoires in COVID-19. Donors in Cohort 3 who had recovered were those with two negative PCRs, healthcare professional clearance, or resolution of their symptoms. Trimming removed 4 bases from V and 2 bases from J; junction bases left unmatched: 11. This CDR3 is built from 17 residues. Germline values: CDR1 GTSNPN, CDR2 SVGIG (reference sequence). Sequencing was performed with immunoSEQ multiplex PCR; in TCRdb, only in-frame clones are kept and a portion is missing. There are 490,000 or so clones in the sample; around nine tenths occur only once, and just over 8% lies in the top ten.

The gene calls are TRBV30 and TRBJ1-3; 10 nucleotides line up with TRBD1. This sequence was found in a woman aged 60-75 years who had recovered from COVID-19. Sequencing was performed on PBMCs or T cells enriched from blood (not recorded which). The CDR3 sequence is CAWNPAGDRGPGNTIYF. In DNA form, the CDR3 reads TGTGCCTGGAACCCCGCGGGCGACAGGGGGCCTGGAAACACCATATATTTT. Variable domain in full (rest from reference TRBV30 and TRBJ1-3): SQTIHQWPATLVQPVGSPLSLECTVEGTSNPNLYWYRQAAGRGLQLLFYSVGIGQISSEVPQNLSASRPQDRQFILSSKKLLLSDSGFYLCAWNPAGDRGPGNTIYFGEGSWLTVV.